This T cell receptor beta chain was identified in a study of OX40 agonist ivuxolimab in advanced cancers. Study as a whole: The patients' treatment was ivuxolimab, an agonistic anti-OX40 (CD134) antibody.

Clones were read by immunoSEQ multiplex PCR, and TCRdb kept only the in-frame ones, dropping some. The sample holds some 70,000 clones, 87% seen once. This clone was found a few times. The germline gives CDR1 SGHAT, CDR2 FQNNGV. The V end lost 1 base, the J end lost 4 bases, and 7 bases lay between the germline ends. The CDR3 is 13 residues long. This chain joins TRBV11-2 and TRBJ1-1; no clear D. The receptor was derived from an adult with an advanced solid tumor such as melanoma, head and neck, liver or kidney cancer. The sequencing here drew on CD4+ or CD8+ T cells sorted from blood, taken in a trial of the OX40 agonist ivuxolimab. CDR3 nucleotide sequence: TGTGCCAGCAGCTTAGGGCCCGGCACTGAAGCTTTCTTT. Residues: CASSLGPGTEAFF.